The clone carrying this TCR beta chain was seen at least ten times. Its antigen is currently unknown. V was pared by 4 bases and J by 6 bases, with 10 bases of the junction left unmatched. The CDR3 spans 14 residues. The germline gives CDR1 SGHKS, CDR2 YYEKEE (reference sequence). A J-beta primer mix and a sample-barcoded 5' primer were used in a second PCR of about 6 to 12 cycles. From the 5' RACE reads, TCRdb called clonotypes with MiXCR, one entry per CDR3 protein. The sample has hundreds of thousands of distinct CDR3 sequences, 50% to 60% seen once. The entry originates in a study of blood T cells in healthy people across ages. Study at large: The template switching approach captured approximately one barcoded beta molecule for every two T cells.

Findings of the study overall: Donors of long life had a larger count of naive CD4+ cells and greater diversity than aged donors.

V gene TRBV5-5 combines with J gene TRBJ2-7; TRBD1 agrees at 7 bases. This TCR came from a man aged 55-75 years in good health. The sequenced sample consisted of blood. CDR3 DNA: TGTGCCAGCAGCGACCGGGACAGCAGCAGCGAGCAGTACTTC. Protein sequence: CASSDRDSSSEQYF.